The entry below gives a single TCR beta chain sequence along with its context. This CDR3 has 13 amino acids. Germline lookup yields CDR1 DFQATT and CDR2 SNEGSKA (reference sequence). With 3 bases removed from V and 6 bases from J, the gap between germline ends came to 11 bases. The sample comes from a study of patients and donors after allogeneic stem cell transplantation. TCRdb used MiXCR to reprocess the RT-PCR reads, holding one entry per CDR3 protein. The repertoire includes about 74,000 distinct CDR3 sequences, more than 25% of them detected once, and around 27% sits in the top ten. The V call is TRBV20-1, the J call TRBJ2-2; TRBD1 might be the D (6 bases). The sequence was collected from a human donor who was either an allogeneic HSCT recipient or a stem cell or donor lymphocyte infusion donor (not recorded which). It is not recorded whose cells these are; they may come from a transplant donor. Sequenced: blood, either unsorted or a sorted T cell fraction (not recorded which). In DNA form, the CDR3 reads TGCAGTGCTAGCAGGACAGTTGCCGGGGAGCTGTTTTTT. It codes for CSASRTVAGELFF.